This T cell receptor beta chain was found in a study of blood T cell repertoires in COVID-19. The overall study: Whether acute or convalescent, the COVID-19 samples came from the United States, Italy and Spain.

The CDR3 spans 13 residues. CDR1 is SGHNT and CDR2 is YYREEE in the germline V gene (reference sequence). This clone has only a few counts. Profiling relied on immunoSEQ multiplex PCR, and the TCRdb table lists in-frame clones only, not all of them. The sample shows 94,000 or so clones, just over 85% of them seen only once. The chain carries TRBV5-4 and TRBJ1-1, with D possibly TRBD1 on 5 matching bases. The sample was peripheral blood. This clonotype was obtained from a woman aged 70-85 years with acute or convalescent COVID-19. The CDR3 bases are TGTGCAAGTTACCCAGGGTTGAGCACTGAAGCTTTCTTT. Its translation is CASYPGLSTEAFF.